The next 23 T cell receptor beta chains were all read from a single sample in a study of blood T cell repertoires in COVID-19. The protocol was immunoSEQ multiplex PCR, while the TCRdb copy is restricted to in-frame clones and leaves out a portion. The table has 150,000 to 200,000 clones, about 85% seen once. The sequencing input was peripheral blood. The source is a woman aged 40 to 50 with COVID-19, enrolled during active disease.

The chain uses TRBV3-1 (or the pseudogene TRBV3-2) and TRBJ2-2, with TRBD1 as a possible D gene (5 bases). The CDR3 covers 15 residues. Trimming took off 3 bases at V and 1 base at J, with 9 bases between the two ends. In germline, CDR1 is LGHDT, CDR2 YNNKEL (reference sequence). CDR3 in amino acids: CASSQKTVNTGELFF. The DNA of the CDR3 is TGTGCCAGCAGCCAGAAGACAGTGAACACCGGGGAGCTGTTTTTT.

This chain connects TRBV7-3 to TRBJ2-5; 9 bases align to TRBD2. Trimming at V came to 5 bases and at J to 5 bases, leaving 9 bases not matched to a gene. This CDR3 is built from 15 residues. CDR1 SGHTA and CDR2 FQGTGA come from the germline V gene. CDR3 in DNA: TGTGCCAGCAGCGTCGGTAGCGGGGGTTTGGAGACCCAGTACTTC. Translated: CASSVGSGGLETQYF.

The chain has TRBV19 and TRBJ1-5, with 7 bases lining up with TRBD1. The junction had 10 bases not matched to a gene; V was cut back by 4 bases and J by 4 bases. This CDR3 has 16 residues. Germline-derived CDR1 and CDR2 are LNHDA and SQIVND (reference sequence). The CDR3: CASSRETGYPNQPQHF. CDR3 DNA: TGTGCCAGTAGTAGAGAGACAGGGTATCCTAATCAGCCCCAGCATTTT.

The chain carries TRBV2 and TRBJ2-7; D is unclear. The length of the CDR3 is 15 residues. Germline V gene lookup returns CDR1 SNHLY and CDR2 FYNNEI. The V end was cut by 3 bases, the J end by 1 base, with 13 bases between. For the CDR3, the DNA is TGTGCCAGCAGTGATCCGGTTTACAGATCCTACGAGCAGTACTTC. It encodes CASSDPVYRSYEQYF.

CDR3 protein: CASSFLFDIAPETQYF. CDR3 nucleotide sequence: TGCGCCAGCAGCTTTCTTTTCGACATTGCTCCAGAGACCCAGTACTTC. This chain links TRBV5-1 with TRBJ2-5; D is unclear. The germline V and J ends were trimmed by 2 bases and 4 bases, with 18 bases remaining between them. Germline CDR1 SGHRS, CDR2 YFSETQ. This CDR3 comprises 16 residues.

The chain recombines TRBV6-2 or TRBV6-3 with TRBJ1-3, with D possibly TRBD1 on 6 matching bases. Trimming took off 5 bases at V and 4 bases at J, with 9 bases between the two ends. The CDR3 spans 13 residues. Per germline, CDR1 MNHEY and CDR2 SVGEGT. The CDR3 loop reads CASSAGQGNTIYF. The DNA for the CDR3 is TGTGCCAGCAGTGCCGGACAGGGAAACACCATATATTTT.

This chain uses TRBV5-4 with TRBJ1-1, with D possibly TRBD1 on 6 matching bases. The V end lost 4 bases, the J end lost 6 bases, and 13 bases lay between the germline ends. The CDR3 contains 13 residues. Germline V gene lookup returns CDR1 SGHNT and CDR2 YYREEE (reference sequence). CDR3 DNA sequence: TGTGCCAGCAGCCCCACAGGGTTCGCTGAAGCTTTCTTT. It codes for CASSPTGFAEAFF.

The CDR3 DNA reads TGCGCCAGCAGCTTCAGGGGCACAGATACGCAGTATTTT. Amino acid sequence: CASSFRGTDTQYF. The chain is built from TRBV5-1 and TRBJ2-3; TRBD1 is a possible D gene (5 bases). V lost 2 bases and J 1 base, leaving 5 bases between the germline ends. This CDR3 spans 13 amino acids. Germline V lookup: CDR1 SGHRS, CDR2 YFSETQ. The full variable domain, its missing parts supplied by reference TRBV5-1 and TRBJ2-3, is KAGVTQTPRYLIKTRGQQVTLSCSPISGHRSVSWYQQTPGQGLQFLFEYFSETQRNKGNFPGRFSGRQFSNSRSEMNVSTLELGDSALYLCASSFRGTDTQYFGPGTRLTVL.

The V call is TRBV5-4, the J call TRBJ1-1; D is ambiguous. Germline V gene lookup returns CDR1 SGHNT and CDR2 YYREEE (reference sequence). CDR3 length equals 14 residues. V was trimmed by 4 bases and J by 2 bases, leaving 12 bases between them. As DNA, the CDR3 is TGTGCCAGCAGCCCCACTACGGCTAACACTGAAGCTTTCTTT. This translates into CASSPTTANTEAFF. The full variable domain, in which reference TRBV5-4 and TRBJ1-1 provide the parts outside the CDR3, is ETGVTQSPTHLIKTRGQQVTLRCSSQSGHNTVSWYQQALGQGPQFIFQYYREEENGRGNFPPRFSGLQFPNYSSELNVNALELDDSALYLCASSPTTANTEAFFGQGTRLTVV.

The chain uses TRBV11-2 and TRBJ2-7; D may be TRBD1 (6 bases). The CDR3 extends over 16 amino acids. V was clipped by 1 base and J by 5 bases, with 18 bases between them. The V gene's germline CDR1 is SGHAT and CDR2 FQNNGV. The CDR3: CASSLALSRGQDEQYF. As DNA, the CDR3 is TGTGCCAGCAGCTTAGCCCTGAGCAGGGGTCAAGACGAGCAGTACTTC. Drawing the rest from reference TRBV11-2 and TRBJ2-7, the complete variable domain is EAGVAQSPRYKIIEKRQSVAFWCNPISGHATLYWYQQILGQGPKLLIQFQNNGVVDDSQLPKDRFSAERLKGVDSTLKIQPAKLEDSAVYLCASSLALSRGQDEQYFGPGTRLTVT.

This clone appeared a few times. This chain uses TRBV4-2 with TRBJ1-5, with D possibly matching TRBD1 (5 bases). This CDR3 has 13 residues. Per the germline V gene, CDR1 is LGHNA and CDR2 is YNFKEQ. Between the trimmed V and J ends, which lost 4 bases and 6 bases, there was a span of 10 bases. CDR3 DNA sequence: TGTGCCAGCAGCCGACAGACCGGTCAGCCCCAGCATTTT. Protein sequence: CASSRQTGQPQHF.

The rearrangement joins TRBV11-2 to TRBJ1-2; the D is unclear. Germline-derived CDR1 and CDR2 are SGHAT and FQNNGV. V was trimmed by 5 bases and J by 4 bases, leaving 11 bases between them. This CDR3 is 13 amino acids long. The CDR3 loop reads CASSREGSYGYTF. CDR3 coding DNA: TGTGCCAGCAGCCGCGAAGGGAGCTATGGCTACACCTTC.

This chain links TRBV10-2 with TRBJ2-3; TRBD2 agrees at 10 bases. The CDR3 totals 16 residues. Germline CDR1 and CDR2: WSHSY and SAAADI. With V trimmed by 3 bases and J by 4 bases, 7 bases remained unmatched. The CDR3 nucleotides read TGCGCCAGCAGTGACCTTACTAGCGGGGACCCAGATACGCAGTATTTT. Its protein product is CASSDLTSGDPDTQYF.

This chain links TRBV7-3 with TRBJ1-2; 7 bases agree with TRBD1. CDR1 and CDR2 from the germline V gene are SGHTA and FQGTGA. The CDR3 is 14 residues long. After removal of 5 bases from V and 4 bases from J, the junction contained 7 bases not matched to a gene. CDR3 DNA: TGTGCCAGCAGCCCTCCGGGACAGTCCTATGGCTACACCTTC. Its translation is CASSPPGQSYGYTF.

The CDR3 loop reads CASSFRFSSTPTDTQYF. The CDR3, as DNA: TGTGCCAGCAGCTTTAGGTTCTCTAGCACTCCCACAGATACGCAGTATTTT. V gene TRBV7-2 combines with J gene TRBJ2-3; D perhaps matches TRBD2 (5 bases). In germline, CDR1 is SGHTA, CDR2 FQGNSA. Deletions cut 3 bases from V and 2 bases from J, with 18 bases between. The CDR3 sequence is 17 residues long. Drawing the rest from reference TRBV7-2 and TRBJ2-3, the complete variable domain is GAGVSQSPSNKVTEKGKDVELRCDPISGHTALYWYRQSLGQGLEFLIYFQGNSAPDKSGLPSDRFSAERTGGSVSTLTIQRTQQEDSAVYLCASSFRFSSTPTDTQYFGPGTRLTVL.

The chain has TRBV29-1 and TRBJ1-4; D remains unclear. This CDR3 has 15 residues. The germline CDR1 and CDR2 sequences are SQVTM and ANQGSEA. Trimming stripped 3 bases from V and 6 bases from J, with 17 bases between. The CDR3 loop reads CSVDGPAGSDEKLFF. CDR3 DNA: TGCAGCGTTGACGGGCCGGCGGGGAGTGATGAAAAACTGTTTTTT.

The rearrangement joins TRBV11-2 to TRBJ1-6; D is unresolved. V gave up 5 bases and J gave up 2 bases, with 13 bases separating them. CDR1 is SGHAT and CDR2 is FQNNGV in the germline V gene. The CDR3 spans 16 residues. This CDR3 reads CASSRREGTYNSPLHF. The CDR3 DNA is TGTGCCAGCAGCCGTCGGGAGGGAACCTATAATTCACCCCTCCACTTT.

CDR3 region: CASSLKSNTEETQYF. The DNA for the CDR3 is TGTGCCAGCAGCTTGAAGTCGAACACAGAAGAGACCCAGTACTTC. The gene calls are TRBV5-4 and TRBJ2-5, with unresolved D. Trimming took 1 base from V and 3 from J, leaving 13 bases between them. This CDR3 contains 15 residues. Germline V gene lookup returns CDR1 SGHNT and CDR2 YYREEE (reference sequence).

CDR3 region: CASSERGVRGTGISYGYTF. CDR3 DNA: TGTGCCAGCAGTGAAAGGGGTGTGCGGGGGACAGGGATTTCCTATGGCTACACCTTC. The chain carries TRBV6-1 and TRBJ1-2; 9 nucleotides align to TRBD1. CDR1 MNHNS and CDR2 SASEGT come from the germline V gene. Trimming cost V 2 bases and J 4 bases; bases outside gene matches: 17. CDR3 length equals 19 residues.

V usage is TRBV3-1 (or the pseudogene TRBV3-2) and J usage is TRBJ1-2; D gene unclear. V was trimmed by 1 base and J by 3 bases, leaving 15 bases between them. There are 16 residues in the CDR3. Germline-derived CDR1 and CDR2 are LGHDT and YNNKEL (reference sequence). In DNA, the CDR3 is TGTGCCAGCAGCCAAGTCAGTGGCGGGAGGGACTATGGCTACACCTTC. Protein sequence: CASSQVSGGRDYGYTF.

This clone showed up just once. The rearrangement links TRBV5-1 to TRBJ2-5; D possibly corresponds to TRBD2 (6 bases). The CDR3 sequence is 16 residues long. Germline V gives CDR1 SGHRS, CDR2 YFSETQ. V dropped 0 bases and J dropped 2 bases, with 14 bases sitting between them. The CDR3 nucleotides read TGCGCCAGCAGCTTGGAAGCGGCGGGAAAACAAGAGACCCAGTACTTC. Encoded protein: CASSLEAAGKQETQYF.

The chain uses TRBV2 and TRBJ1-2; D possibly corresponds to TRBD1 (5 bases). Trimming took 8 bases from V and 7 from J, leaving 17 bases between them. The CDR3 runs 13 residues. CDR1 SNHLY and CDR2 FYNNEI come from the germline V gene. The CDR3 here is CASGGSGWGGYTF. The DNA of the CDR3 is TGTGCCAGCGGGGGGTCGGGCTGGGGTGGCTACACCTTC. The full variable domain, with the rest looked up from reference TRBV2 and TRBJ1-2, is EPEVTQTPSHQVTQMGQEVILRCVPISNHLYFYWYRQILGQKVEFLVSFYNNEISEKSEIFDDQFSVERPDGSNFTLKIRSTKLEDSAMYFCASGGSGWGGYTFGSGTRLTVV.

The chain uses TRBV19 and TRBJ1-5; 9 bases map to TRBD1. The CDR3 length is 19 residues. Losses at the gene ends were 6 bases for V and 2 bases for J; bases not matched to a gene: 17. Germline V lookup: CDR1 LNHDA, CDR2 SQIVND (reference sequence). The CDR3 sequence is CASRMEGQGVPSGNQPQHF. CDR3 bases: TGTGCCAGTAGGATGGAGGGACAGGGTGTCCCTAGCGGCAATCAGCCCCAGCATTTT. Drawing the rest from reference TRBV19 and TRBJ1-5, the complete variable domain is DGGITQSPKYLFRKEGQNVTLSCEQNLNHDAMYWYRQDPGQGLRLIYYSQIVNDFQKGDIAEGYSVSREKKESFPLTVTSAQKNPTAFYLCASRMEGQGVPSGNQPQHFGDGTRLSIL.